This paragraph reports one TCR beta chain. The CDR3 extends over 16 amino acids. The J segment lost 5 bases and the V segment lost 0 bases, leaving 8 bases of the junction unmatched. CDR1 LGHDT and CDR2 YNNKEL come from the germline V gene (reference sequence). The assay was immunoSEQ multiplex PCR, and TCRdb's table has in-frame clones only and misses some. This sample carries 57,000 or so clones, just under 85% of them seen once, and the ten largest clones take roughly 5%. The data belong to a study of blood T cell repertoires in COVID-19. The receptor was isolated from a man in his sixties or seventies with acute or convalescent COVID-19. The sample was peripheral blood. The rearrangement uses TRBV3-1 (or the pseudogene TRBV3-2) and TRBJ1-1; 8 bases line up with TRBD1. In nucleotides, the CDR3 is TGTGCCAGCAGCCAAGATAGACCAGGGGGCGCGACTGAAGCTTTCTTT. Protein sequence: CASSQDRPGGATEAFF.